This T cell receptor (beta chain) stems from a study of shared clonotypes between healthy human individuals. General study results and limits: Naive subsets generally had larger estimated richness than memory subsets.

The naive CD8 subset, CD45RO-negative cells positively selected for CCR7, excluded terminally differentiated effector memory CD45RA+ cells. Measured with immunoSEQ multiplex PCR; TCRdb has only the in-frame clones, and not every one. The table has roughly 810,000 clones, about 97% seen once; the top ten hold about 0.25%. Notes on this clone: The antigen is not known.

The CDR3 covers 20 residues. From germline, CDR1 is LGHNA and CDR2 YSLEER. The trim removed 4 bases at V and 5 bases at J, leaving 25 bases unmatched. The sequencing input was naive CD8+ T cells sorted from blood. This clonotype originated in a man aged 25-40 years in good health. The chain combines TRBV4-3 with TRBJ1-2, with 7 bases that match TRBD1. Here the CDR3 reads CASSPQRQGKVHFVHYGYTF. The CDR3 nucleotides are TGCGCCAGCAGCCCCCAAAGACAGGGAAAGGTTCATTTCGTCCATTATGGCTACACCTTC.